This T cell receptor beta chain originates from a study of T cell repertoires in cytomegalovirus infection (dated by TCRdb to the late 2010s). General notes on the study: The peptide stimulations were aimed at well-studied HLA-B-restricted epitopes as well as recently identified HLA-C-restricted CMV epitopes, whose presentation resists viral immunomodulation. Donor HLA type was relevant to the analysis, as public TCR beta signatures indicated carriage of CMV infection together with the matching HLA type.

The treatment or condition label, as the study defines it: in vitro stimulation with specific CMV peptide epitopes to enrich CMV-specific T cells. In its sample, this clonotype was seen a few times. Its antigen is unknown. No clone much larger than this one lies a single base away; base qualities are absent. CDR1 and CDR2, looked up from the germline V gene, are LGHNT and FRNRAP. The CDR3 covers 11 residues, taking in both the cysteine and the phenylalanine. Just the 33-base CDR3 DNA is kept, in frame starting at base 1. V gives up 2 bases and J gives up 5 bases, and the segment between their germline ends measures 0 bases. Overall results and qualifications from the work: Cumulative frequency of public TCR beta family members discriminated carriers of CMV infection plus the relevant HLA type in this cohort and an independent approximately 370-donor cohort. The ex vivo response was dominated by HLA-C-restricted CMV-specific TCR beta clonotypes, which also provided the single most frequent clonotype in two of eight donors.

The sequencing machine was an Illumina HiSeq 1500. TCRdb redid the processing of the public reads, applying fastp at Q25 and MiXCR, and retained in-frame beta chains. Every entry covers one CDR3 protein and lists the most common genes and DNA from its rows. In all, the sample holds 900,000 to 950,000 distinct CDR3 sequences, and 30% to 40% of those were seen once. The ten largest clones add up to roughly 13% of the sample. The sequencing here drew on cultured CD8+ T cells from PBMCs, taken from culture after CMV antigen stimulation. The sequence derives from a human donor in good health (CMV status not recorded). Some clones in this sample may be carry-over from other donors' samples. The sequence joins TRBV12-5 to TRBJ2-2, with no confident D gene call. The base sequence is TGTGCTAGTGGTTTGACCGGGGAGCTGTTTTTT. Its translation reads: CASGLTGELFF.